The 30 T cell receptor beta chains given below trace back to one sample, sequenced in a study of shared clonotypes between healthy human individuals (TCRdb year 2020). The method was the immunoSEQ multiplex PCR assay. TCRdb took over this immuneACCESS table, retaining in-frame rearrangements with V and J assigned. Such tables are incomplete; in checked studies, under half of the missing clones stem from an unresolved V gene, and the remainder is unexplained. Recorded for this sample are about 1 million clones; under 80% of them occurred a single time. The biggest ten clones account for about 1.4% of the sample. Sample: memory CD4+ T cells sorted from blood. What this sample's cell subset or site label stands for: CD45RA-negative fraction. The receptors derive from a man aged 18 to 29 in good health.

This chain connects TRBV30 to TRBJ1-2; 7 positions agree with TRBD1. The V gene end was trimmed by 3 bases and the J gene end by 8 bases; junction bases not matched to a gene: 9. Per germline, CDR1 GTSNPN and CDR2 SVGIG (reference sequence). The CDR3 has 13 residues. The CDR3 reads CAWSGGGGRGYTF. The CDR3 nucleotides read TGTGCCTGGAGCGGAGGAGGGGGCCGGGGCTACACCTTC.

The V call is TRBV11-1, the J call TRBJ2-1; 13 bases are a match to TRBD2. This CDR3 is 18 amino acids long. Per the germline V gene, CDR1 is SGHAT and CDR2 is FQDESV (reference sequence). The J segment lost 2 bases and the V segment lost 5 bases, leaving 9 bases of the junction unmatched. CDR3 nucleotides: TGTGCCAGCAGCCACGAGGGGACTAGCGGGGCTACCTACAATGAGCAGTTCTTC. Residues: CASSHEGTSGATYNEQFF.

The CDR3 bases are TGTGCCAGCAGCTTAGTAGGGGCGAACACTGAAGCTTTCTTT. Translating gives CASSLVGANTEAFF. The rearrangement joins TRBV7-2 to TRBJ1-1, with D possibly being TRBD1 (5 bases). This CDR3 region has 14 residues. The germline CDR1 and CDR2 sequences are SGHTA and FQGNSA. The ends were cut back, 1 base at V and 1 base at J, with 7 bases in the middle.

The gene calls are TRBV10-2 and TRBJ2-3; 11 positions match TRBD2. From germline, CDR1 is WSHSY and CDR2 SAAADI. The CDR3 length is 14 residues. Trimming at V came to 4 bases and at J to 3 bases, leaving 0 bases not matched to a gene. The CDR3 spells CASSGLAGTDTQYF. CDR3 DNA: TGCGCCAGCAGTGGACTAGCGGGGACAGATACGCAGTATTTT.

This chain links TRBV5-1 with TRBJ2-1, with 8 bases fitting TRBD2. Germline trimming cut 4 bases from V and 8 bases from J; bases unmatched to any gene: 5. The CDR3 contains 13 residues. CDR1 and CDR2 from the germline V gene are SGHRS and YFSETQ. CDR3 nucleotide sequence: TGCGCCAGCAGCCCGGGACTAGTTGATGAGCAGTTCTTC. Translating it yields CASSPGLVDEQFF.

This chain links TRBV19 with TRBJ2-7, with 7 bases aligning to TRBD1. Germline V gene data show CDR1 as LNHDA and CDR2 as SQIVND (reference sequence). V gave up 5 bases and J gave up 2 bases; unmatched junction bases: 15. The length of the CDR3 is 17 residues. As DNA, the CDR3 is TGTGCCAGTAGTGCCCACGCTACCGGGACAGCTCCCTACGAGCAGTACTTC. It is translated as CASSAHATGTAPYEQYF.

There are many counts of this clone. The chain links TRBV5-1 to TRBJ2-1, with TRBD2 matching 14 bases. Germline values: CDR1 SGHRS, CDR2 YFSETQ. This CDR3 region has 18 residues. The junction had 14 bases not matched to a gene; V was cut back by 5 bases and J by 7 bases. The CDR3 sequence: CASRSGTSGSPKDNEQFF. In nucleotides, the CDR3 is TGCGCCAGCAGGTCCGGGACTAGCGGGAGCCCCAAGGATAATGAGCAGTTCTTC.

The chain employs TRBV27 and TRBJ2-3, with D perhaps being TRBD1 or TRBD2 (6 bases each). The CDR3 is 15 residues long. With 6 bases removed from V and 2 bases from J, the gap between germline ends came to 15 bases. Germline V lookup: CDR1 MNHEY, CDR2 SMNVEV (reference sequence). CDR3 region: CASRSWGANTDTQYF. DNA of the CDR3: TGTGCCAGCAGGTCGTGGGGGGCGAACACAGATACGCAGTATTTT.

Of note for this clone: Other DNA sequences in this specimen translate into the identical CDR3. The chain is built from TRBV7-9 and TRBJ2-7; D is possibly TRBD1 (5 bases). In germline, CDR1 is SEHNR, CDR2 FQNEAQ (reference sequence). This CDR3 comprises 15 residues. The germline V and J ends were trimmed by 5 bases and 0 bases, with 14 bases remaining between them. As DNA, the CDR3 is TGTGCCAGCAGCCAAAGTGTCCAGGGCTCCTACGAGCAGTACTTC. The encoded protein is CASSQSVQGSYEQYF.

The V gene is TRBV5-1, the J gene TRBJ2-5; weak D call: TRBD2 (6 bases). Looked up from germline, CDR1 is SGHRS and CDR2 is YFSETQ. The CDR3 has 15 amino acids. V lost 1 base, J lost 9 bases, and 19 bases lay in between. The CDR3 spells CASSLSGQFPMAQYF. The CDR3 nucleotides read TGCGCCAGCAGCTTGAGCGGGCAGTTCCCCATGGCCCAGTACTTC.

CDR3 region: CASSYRVHINEQYF. CDR3 sequence (DNA): TGTGCCAGCAGCTACAGGGTTCACATTAACGAGCAGTACTTC. This chain uses TRBV11-2 with TRBJ2-7; D is perhaps TRBD1 (6 bases). The germline gives CDR1 SGHAT, CDR2 FQNNGV. The CDR3 is 14 amino acids. V lost 4 bases to trimming and J lost 5 bases, with 15 bases between them. The variable domain in full, completed from reference TRBV11-2 and TRBJ2-7, reads EAGVAQSPRYKIIEKRQSVAFWCNPISGHATLYWYQQILGQGPKLLIQFQNNGVVDDSQLPKDRFSAERLKGVDSTLKIQPAKLEDSAVYLCASSYRVHINEQYFGPGTRLTVT.

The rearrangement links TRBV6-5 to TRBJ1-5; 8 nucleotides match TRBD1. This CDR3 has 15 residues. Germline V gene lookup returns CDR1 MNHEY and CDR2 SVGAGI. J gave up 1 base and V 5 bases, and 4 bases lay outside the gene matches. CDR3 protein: CASSPRQGSNQPQHF. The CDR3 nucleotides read TGTGCCAGCAGTCCAAGACAGGGGAGCAATCAGCCCCAGCATTTT.

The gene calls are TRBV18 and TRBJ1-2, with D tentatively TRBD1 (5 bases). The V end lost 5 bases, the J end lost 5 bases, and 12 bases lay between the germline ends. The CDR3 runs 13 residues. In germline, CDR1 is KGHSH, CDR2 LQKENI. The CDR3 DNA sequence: TGTGCCAGCTCAGATACAGGAGTTTATGGCTACACCTTC. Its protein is CASSDTGVYGYTF.

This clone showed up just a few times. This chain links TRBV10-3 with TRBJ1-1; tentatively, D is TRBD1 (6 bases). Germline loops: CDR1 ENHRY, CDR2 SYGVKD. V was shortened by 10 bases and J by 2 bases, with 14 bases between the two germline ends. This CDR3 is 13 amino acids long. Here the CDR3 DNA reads TGTGCCACCTACAGGGACCAAAACACTGAAGCTTTCTTT. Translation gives CATYRDQNTEAFF.

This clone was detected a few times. The CDR3 sequence is CASSKVFEEAGGPSDEQYF. CDR3 DNA sequence: TGTGCCAGCAGCAAAGTGTTTGAGGAAGCGGGGGGGCCGTCCGACGAGCAGTACTTC. This chain uses TRBV21-1 with TRBJ2-7; the table names TRBD2, a call not compared with the DNA. TRBV21-1 is an annotated pseudogene. The CDR3 consists of 19 residues.

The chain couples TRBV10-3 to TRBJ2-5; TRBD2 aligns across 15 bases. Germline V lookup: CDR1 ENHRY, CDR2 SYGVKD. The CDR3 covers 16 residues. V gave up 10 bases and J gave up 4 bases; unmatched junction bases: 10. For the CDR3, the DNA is TGTGCCACCCGCTTGGGACTAGCGGGGGGTGGAGAGACCCAGTACTTC. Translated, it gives CATRLGLAGGGETQYF.

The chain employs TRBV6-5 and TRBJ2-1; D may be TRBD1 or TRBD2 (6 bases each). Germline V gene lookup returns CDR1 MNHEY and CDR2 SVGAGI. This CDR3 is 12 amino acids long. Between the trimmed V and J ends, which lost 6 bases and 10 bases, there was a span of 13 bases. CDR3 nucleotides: TGTGCCAGCAGGTCTCCGGGGGCGGAGCAGTTCTTC. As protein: CASRSPGAEQFF.

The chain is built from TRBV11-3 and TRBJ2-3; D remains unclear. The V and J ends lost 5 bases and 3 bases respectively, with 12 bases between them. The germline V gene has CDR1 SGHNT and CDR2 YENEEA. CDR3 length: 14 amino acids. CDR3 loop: CASSRSSGTDTQYF. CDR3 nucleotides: TGTGCCAGCAGCCGTTCATCTGGGACAGATACGCAGTATTTT.

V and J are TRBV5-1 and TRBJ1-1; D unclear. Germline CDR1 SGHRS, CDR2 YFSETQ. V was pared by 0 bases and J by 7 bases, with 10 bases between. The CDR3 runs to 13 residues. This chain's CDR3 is CASSLGGSLEAFF. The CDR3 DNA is TGCGCCAGCAGCTTGGGTGGGTCCCTTGAAGCTTTCTTT.

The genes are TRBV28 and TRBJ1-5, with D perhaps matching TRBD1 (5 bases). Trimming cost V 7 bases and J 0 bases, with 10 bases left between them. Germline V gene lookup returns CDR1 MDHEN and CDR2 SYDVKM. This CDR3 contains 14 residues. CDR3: CASIQGNSNQPQHF. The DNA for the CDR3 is TGTGCCAGCATCCAGGGTAATAGCAATCAGCCCCAGCATTTT.

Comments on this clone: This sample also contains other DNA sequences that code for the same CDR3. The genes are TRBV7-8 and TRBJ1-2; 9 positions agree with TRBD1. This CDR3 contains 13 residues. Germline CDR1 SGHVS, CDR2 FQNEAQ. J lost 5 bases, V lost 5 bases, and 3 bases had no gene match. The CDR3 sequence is CASSTGQGYGYTF. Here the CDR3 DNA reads TGTGCCAGCAGCACCGGACAGGGGTATGGCTACACCTTC.

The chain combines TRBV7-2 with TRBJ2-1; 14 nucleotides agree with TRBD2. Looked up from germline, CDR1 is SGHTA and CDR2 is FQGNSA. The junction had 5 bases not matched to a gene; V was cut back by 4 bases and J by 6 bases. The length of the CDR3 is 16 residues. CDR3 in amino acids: CASSYSGTSGSNEQFF. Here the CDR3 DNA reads TGTGCCAGCAGCTATTCCGGGACTAGCGGGAGCAATGAGCAGTTCTTC.

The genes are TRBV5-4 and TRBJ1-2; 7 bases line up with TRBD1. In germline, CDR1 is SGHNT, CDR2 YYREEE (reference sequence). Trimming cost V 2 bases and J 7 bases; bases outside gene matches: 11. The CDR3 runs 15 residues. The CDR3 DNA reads TGTGCCAGCAGCTTCGGGACAGACGCTTTAGGTGGCTACACCTTC. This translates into CASSFGTDALGGYTF.

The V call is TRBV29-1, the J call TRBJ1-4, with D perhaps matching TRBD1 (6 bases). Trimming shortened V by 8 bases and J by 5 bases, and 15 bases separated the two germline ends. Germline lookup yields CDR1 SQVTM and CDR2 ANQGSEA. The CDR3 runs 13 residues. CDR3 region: CSTLGQTNEKLFF. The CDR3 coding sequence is TGCAGCACCCTTGGACAGACGAATGAAAAACTGTTTTTT.

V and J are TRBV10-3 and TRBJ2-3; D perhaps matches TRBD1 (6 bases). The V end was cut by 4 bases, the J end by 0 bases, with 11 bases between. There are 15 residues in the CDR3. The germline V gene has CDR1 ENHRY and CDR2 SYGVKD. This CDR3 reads CAISVQGSSTDTQYF. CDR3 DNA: TGTGCCATCAGTGTACAGGGATCTAGCACAGATACGCAGTATTTT.

The CDR3 region is CASSLGGLGTGELFF. The CDR3, as DNA: TGTGCCAGCAGTTTGGGGGGGCTTGGGACCGGGGAGCTGTTTTTT. The gene calls are TRBV6-5 and TRBJ2-2, with D maybe TRBD2 (7 bases). There are 15 residues in the CDR3. Trimming took off 4 bases at V and 5 bases at J, with 14 bases between the two ends. Germline V gene lookup returns CDR1 MNHEY and CDR2 SVGAGI.

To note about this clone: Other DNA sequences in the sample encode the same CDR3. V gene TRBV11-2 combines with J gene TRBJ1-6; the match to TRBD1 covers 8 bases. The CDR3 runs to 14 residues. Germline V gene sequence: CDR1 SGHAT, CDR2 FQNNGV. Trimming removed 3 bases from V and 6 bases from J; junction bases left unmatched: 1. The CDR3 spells CASSLDRVNSPLHF. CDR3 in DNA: TGTGCCAGCAGCTTGGACAGGGTTAATTCACCCCTCCACTTT.

The CDR3 nucleotides read TGCGCCAGCAGCCGGGCTGGTGCAGGGGATGAGACCCAGTACTTC. As protein: CASSRAGAGDETQYF. The chain joins TRBV4-3 to TRBJ2-5, with TRBD1 as a possible D gene (6 bases). Germline V lookup: CDR1 LGHNA, CDR2 YSLEER. V gave up 4 bases and J gave up 5 bases, with 17 bases separating them. The CDR3 runs to 15 residues.

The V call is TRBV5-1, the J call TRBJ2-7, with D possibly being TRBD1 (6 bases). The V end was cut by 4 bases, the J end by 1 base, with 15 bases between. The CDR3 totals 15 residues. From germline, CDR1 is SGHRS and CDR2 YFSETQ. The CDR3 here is CASSPGDTRSYEQYF. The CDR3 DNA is TGCGCCAGCAGCCCCGGGGACACTAGGTCCTACGAGCAGTACTTC.

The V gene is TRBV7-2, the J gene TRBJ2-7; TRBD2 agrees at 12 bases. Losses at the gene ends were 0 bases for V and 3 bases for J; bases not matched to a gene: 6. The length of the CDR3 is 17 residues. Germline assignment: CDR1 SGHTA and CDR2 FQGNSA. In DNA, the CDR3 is TGTGCCAGCAGCTTAGCTCGGACTAGCGGGACCTACTACGAGCAGTACTTC. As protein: CASSLARTSGTYYEQYF.